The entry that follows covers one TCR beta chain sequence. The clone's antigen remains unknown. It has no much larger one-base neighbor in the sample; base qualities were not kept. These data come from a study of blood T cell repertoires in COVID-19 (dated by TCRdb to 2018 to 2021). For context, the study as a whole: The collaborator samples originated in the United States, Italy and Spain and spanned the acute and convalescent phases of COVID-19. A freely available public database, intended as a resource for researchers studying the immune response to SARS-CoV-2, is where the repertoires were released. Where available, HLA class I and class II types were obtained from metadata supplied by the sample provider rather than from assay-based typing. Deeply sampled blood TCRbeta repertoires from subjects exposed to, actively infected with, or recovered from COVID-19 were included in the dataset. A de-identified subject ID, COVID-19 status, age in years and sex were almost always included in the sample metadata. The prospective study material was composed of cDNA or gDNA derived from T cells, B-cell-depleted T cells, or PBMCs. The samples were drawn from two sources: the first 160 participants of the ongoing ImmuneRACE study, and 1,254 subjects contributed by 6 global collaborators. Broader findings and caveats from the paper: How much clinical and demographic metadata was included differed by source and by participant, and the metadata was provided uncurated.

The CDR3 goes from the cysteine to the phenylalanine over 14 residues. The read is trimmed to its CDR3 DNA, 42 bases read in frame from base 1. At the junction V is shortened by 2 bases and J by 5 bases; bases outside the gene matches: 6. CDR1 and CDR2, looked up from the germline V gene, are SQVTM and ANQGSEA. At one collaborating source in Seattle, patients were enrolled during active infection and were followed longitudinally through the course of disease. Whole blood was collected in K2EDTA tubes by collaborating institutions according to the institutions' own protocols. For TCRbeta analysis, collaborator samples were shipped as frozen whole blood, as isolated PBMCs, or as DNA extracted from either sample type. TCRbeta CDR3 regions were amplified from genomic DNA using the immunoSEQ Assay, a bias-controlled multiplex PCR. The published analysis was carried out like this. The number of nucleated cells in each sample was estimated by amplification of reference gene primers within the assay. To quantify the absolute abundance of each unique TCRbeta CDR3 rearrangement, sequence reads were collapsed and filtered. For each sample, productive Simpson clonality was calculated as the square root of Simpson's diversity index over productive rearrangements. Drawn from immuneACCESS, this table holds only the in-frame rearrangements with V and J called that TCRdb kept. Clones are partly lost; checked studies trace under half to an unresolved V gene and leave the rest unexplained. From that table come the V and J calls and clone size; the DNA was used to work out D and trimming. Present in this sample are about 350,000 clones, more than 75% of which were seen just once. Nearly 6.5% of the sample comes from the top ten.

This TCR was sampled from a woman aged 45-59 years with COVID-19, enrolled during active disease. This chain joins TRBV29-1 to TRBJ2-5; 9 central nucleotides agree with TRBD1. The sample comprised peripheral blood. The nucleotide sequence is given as TGCAGCGTTGAAATGCGGACAGGGGCGGAGACCCAGTACTTC. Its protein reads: CSVEMRTGAETQYF.